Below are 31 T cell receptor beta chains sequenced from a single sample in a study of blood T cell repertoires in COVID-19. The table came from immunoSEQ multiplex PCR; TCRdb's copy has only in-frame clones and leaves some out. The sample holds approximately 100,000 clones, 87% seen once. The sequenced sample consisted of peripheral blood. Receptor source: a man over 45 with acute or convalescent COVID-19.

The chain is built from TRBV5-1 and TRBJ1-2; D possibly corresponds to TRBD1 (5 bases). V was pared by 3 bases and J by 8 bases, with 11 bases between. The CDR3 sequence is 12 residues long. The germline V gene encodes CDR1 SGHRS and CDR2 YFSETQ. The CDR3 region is CASSSGTKGYTF. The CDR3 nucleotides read TGCGCCAGCAGCTCGGGGACTAAAGGCTACACCTTC.

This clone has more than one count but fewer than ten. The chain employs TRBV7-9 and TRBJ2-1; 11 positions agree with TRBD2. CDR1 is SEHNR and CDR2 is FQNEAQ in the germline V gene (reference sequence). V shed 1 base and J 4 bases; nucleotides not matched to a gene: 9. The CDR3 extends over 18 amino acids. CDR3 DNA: TGTGCCAGCAGCTTAGGGGTTCCGGGACTAGCGGAATACAATGAGCAGTTCTTC. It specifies CASSLGVPGLAEYNEQFF.

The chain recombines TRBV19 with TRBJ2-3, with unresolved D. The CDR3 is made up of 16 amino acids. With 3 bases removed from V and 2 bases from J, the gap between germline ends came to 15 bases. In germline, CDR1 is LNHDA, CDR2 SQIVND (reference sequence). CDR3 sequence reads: CASSMVGTIFTDTQYF. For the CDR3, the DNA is TGTGCCAGTAGTATGGTCGGCACTATCTTCACAGATACGCAGTATTTT.

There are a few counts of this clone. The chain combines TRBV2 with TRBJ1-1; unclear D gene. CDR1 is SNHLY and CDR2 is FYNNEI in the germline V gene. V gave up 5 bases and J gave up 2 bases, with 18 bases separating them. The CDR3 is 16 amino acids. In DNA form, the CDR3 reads TGTGCCAGCAGTTACAACGCAAAACCACCCAACACTGAAGCTTTCTTT. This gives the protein CASSYNAKPPNTEAFF. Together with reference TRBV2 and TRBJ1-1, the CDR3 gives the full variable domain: EPEVTQTPSHQVTQMGQEVILRCVPISNHLYFYWYRQILGQKVEFLVSFYNNEISEKSEIFDDQFSVERPDGSNFTLKIRSTKLEDSAMYFCASSYNAKPPNTEAFFGQGTRLTVV.

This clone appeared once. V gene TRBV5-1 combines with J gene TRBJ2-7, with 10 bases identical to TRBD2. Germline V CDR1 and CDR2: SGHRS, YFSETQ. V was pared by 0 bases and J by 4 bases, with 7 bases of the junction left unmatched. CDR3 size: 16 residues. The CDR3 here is CASSLAGGTSEYEQYF. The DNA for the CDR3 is TGCGCCAGCAGCTTGGCGGGCGGGACTAGCGAGTACGAGCAGTACTTC. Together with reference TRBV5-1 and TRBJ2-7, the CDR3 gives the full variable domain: KAGVTQTPRYLIKTRGQQVTLSCSPISGHRSVSWYQQTPGQGLQFLFEYFSETQRNKGNFPGRFSGRQFSNSRSEMNVSTLELGDSALYLCASSLAGGTSEYEQYFGPGTRLTVT.

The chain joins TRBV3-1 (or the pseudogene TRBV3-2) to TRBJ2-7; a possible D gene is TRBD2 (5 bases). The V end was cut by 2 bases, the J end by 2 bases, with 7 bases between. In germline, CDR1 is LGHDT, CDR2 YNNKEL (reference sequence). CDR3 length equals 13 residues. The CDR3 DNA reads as TGTGCCAGCAGCCAACGGGGTACCTACGAGCAGTACTTC. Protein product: CASSQRGTYEQYF.

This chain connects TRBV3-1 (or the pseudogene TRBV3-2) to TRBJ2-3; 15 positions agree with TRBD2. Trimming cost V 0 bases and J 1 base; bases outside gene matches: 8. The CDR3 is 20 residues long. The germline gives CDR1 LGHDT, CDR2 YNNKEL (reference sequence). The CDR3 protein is CASSQDGGLAGGPGTDTQYF. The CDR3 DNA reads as TGTGCCAGCAGCCAAGATGGAGGACTAGCGGGAGGGCCGGGCACAGATACGCAGTATTTT.

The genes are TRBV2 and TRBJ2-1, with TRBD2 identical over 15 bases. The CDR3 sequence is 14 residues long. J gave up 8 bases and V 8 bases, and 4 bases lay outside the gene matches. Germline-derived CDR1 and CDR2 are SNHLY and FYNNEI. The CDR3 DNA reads TGTGCCAGCTCCGGGACTAGCGGGGGGTATGAGCAGTTCTTC. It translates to CASSGTSGGYEQFF.

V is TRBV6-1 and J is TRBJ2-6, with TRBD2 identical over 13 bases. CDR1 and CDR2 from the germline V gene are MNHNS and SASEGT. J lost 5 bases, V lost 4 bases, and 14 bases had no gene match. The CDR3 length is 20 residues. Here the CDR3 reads CASSVGLAGAPFARANVLTF. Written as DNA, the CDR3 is TGTGCCAGCAGTGTCGGACTAGCGGGAGCCCCTTTTGCTAGGGCCAACGTCCTGACTTTC.

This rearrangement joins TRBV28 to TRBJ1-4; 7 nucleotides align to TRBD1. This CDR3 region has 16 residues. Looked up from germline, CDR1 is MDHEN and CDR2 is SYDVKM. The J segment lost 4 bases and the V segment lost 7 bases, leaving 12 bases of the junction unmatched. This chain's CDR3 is CASTIPPGQINEKLFF. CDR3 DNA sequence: TGTGCCAGCACGATCCCTCCGGGACAGATTAATGAAAAACTGTTTTTT. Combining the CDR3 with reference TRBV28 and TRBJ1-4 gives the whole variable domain DVKVTQSSRYLVKRTGEKVFLECVQDMDHENMFWYRQDPGLGLRLIYFSYDVKMKEKGDIPEGYSVSREKKERFSLILESASTNQTSMYLCASTIPPGQINEKLFFGSGTQLSVL.

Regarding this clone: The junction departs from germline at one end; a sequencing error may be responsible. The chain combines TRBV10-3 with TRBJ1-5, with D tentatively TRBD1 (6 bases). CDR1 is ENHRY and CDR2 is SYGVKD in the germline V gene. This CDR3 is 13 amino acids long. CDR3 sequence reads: CAISESFGVPGDF. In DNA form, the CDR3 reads TGTGCCATCAGTGAGTCATTCGGGGTCCCAGGGGATTTT.

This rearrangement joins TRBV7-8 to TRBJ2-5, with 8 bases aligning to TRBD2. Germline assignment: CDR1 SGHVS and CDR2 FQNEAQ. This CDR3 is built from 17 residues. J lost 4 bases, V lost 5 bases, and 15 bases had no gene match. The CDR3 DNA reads TGTGCCAGCAGCGCACCCCGACTAGCGAACAGCAGAGAGACCCAGTACTTC. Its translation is CASSAPRLANSRETQYF.

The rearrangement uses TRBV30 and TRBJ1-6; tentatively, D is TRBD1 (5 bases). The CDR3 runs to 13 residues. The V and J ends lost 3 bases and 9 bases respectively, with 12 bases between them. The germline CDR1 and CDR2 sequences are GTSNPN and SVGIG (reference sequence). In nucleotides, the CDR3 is TGTGCCTGGAGGCAGGGAGGCGTTTCACCCCTCCACTTT. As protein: CAWRQGGVSPLHF.

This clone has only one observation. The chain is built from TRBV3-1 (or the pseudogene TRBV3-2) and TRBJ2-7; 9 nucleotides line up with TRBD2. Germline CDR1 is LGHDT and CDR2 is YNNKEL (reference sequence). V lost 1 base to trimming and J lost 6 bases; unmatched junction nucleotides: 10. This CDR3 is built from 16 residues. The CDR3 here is CASSQAGLAGIGEQYF. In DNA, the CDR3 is TGTGCCAGCAGCCAAGCCGGGCTAGCGGGAATCGGCGAGCAGTACTTC.

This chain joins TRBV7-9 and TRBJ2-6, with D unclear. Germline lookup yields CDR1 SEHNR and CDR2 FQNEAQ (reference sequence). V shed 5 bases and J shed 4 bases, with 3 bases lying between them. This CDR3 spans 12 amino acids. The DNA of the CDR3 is TGTGCCAGCAGCCTAGGGGCCAACGTCCTGACTTTC. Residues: CASSLGANVLTF.

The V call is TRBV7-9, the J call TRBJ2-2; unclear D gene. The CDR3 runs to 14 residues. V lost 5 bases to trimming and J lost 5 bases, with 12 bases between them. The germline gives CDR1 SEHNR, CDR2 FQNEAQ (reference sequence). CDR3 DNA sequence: TGTGCCAGCAGCCCTAGTCTGAAAACCGGGGAGCTGTTTTTT. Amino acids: CASSPSLKTGELFF.

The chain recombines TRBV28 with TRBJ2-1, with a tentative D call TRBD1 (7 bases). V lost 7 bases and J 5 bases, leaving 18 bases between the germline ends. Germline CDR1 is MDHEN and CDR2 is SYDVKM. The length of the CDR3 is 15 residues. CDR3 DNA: TGTGCCAGCACCCTGACAGGGAGGCTCGACAATGAGCAGTTCTTC. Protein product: CASTLTGRLDNEQFF.

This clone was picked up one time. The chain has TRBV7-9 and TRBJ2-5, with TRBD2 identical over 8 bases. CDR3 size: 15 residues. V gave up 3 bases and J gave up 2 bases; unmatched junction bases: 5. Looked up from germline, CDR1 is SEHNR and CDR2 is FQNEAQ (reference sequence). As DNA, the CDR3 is TGTGCCAGCAGCTTTAGCGGGACTATGCAAGAGACCCAGTACTTC. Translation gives CASSFSGTMQETQYF.

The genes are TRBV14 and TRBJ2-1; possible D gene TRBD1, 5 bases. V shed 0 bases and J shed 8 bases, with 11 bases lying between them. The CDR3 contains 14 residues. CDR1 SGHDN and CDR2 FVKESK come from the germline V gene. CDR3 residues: CASSQEPGWDEQFF. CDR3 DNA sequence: TGTGCCAGCAGCCAAGAACCAGGGTGGGATGAGCAGTTCTTC.

The CDR3 region has the DNA TGTGCCACCAGCAGCCGGGGGTACGCAGATACGCAGTATTTT. It codes for CATSSRGYADTQYF. The chain recombines TRBV15 with TRBJ2-3; the D gene is possibly TRBD2 (6 bases). The germline gives CDR1 LNHNV, CDR2 YYDKDF (reference sequence). Trimming stripped 3 bases from V and 4 bases from J, with 11 bases between. This CDR3 contains 14 residues.

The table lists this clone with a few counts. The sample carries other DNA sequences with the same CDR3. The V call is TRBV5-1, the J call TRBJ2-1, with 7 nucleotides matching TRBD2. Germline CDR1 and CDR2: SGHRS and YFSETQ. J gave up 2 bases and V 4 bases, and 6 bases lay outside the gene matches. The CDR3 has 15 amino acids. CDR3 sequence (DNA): TGCGCCAGCAGCCCCGGACTAGGACCCTACAATGAGCAGTTCTTC. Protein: CASSPGLGPYNEQFF. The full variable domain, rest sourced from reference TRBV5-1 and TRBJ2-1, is KAGVTQTPRYLIKTRGQQVTLSCSPISGHRSVSWYQQTPGQGLQFLFEYFSETQRNKGNFPGRFSGRQFSNSRSEMNVSTLELGDSALYLCASSPGLGPYNEQFFGPGTRLTVL.

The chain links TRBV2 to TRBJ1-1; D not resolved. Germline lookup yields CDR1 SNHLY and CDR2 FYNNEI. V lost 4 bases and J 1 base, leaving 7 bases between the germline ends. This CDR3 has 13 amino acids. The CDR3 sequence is CASSVAPNTEAFF. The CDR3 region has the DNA TGTGCCAGCAGTGTGGCCCCGAACACTGAAGCTTTCTTT.

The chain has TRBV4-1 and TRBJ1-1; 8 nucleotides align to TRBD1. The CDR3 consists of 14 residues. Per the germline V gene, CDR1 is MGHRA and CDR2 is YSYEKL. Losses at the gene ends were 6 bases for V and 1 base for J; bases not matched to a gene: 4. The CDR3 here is CASSPGTGNTEAFF. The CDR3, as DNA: TGCGCCAGCAGTCCCGGGACAGGGAACACTGAAGCTTTCTTT.

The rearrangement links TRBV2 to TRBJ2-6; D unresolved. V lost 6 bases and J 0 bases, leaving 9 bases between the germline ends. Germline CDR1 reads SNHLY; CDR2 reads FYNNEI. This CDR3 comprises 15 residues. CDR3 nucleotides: TGTGCCAGCAGGGTGAGACTCTCTGGGGCCAACGTCCTGACTTTC. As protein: CASRVRLSGANVLTF.

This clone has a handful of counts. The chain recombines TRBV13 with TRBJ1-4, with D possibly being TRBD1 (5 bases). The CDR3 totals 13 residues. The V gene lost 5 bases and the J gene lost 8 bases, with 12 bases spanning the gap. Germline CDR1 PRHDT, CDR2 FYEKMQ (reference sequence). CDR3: CASSPPGAEKLFF. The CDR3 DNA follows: TGTGCCAGCAGCCCGCCTGGGGCGGAAAAACTGTTTTTT.

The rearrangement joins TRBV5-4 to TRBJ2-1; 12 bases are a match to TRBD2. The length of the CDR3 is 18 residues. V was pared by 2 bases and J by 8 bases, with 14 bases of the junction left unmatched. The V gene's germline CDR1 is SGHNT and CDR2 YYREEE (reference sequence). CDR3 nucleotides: TGTGCCAGCAGCTTCCCTATTTCTCCTAGCGGGAGGGCCGATGAGCAGTTCTTC. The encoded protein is CASSFPISPSGRADEQFF.

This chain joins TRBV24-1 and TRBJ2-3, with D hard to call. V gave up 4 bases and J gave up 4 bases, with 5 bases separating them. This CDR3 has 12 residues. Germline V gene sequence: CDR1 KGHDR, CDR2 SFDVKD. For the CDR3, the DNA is TGTGCCACCAGTGAGGGCGCAGATACGCAGTATTTT. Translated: CATSEGADTQYF.

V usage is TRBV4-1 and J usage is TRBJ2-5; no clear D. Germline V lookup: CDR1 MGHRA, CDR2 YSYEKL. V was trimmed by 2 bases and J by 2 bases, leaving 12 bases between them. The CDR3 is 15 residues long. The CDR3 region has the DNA TGCGCCAGCAGCCAATATACTTCTCTTCAAGAGACCCAGTACTTC. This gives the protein CASSQYTSLQETQYF.

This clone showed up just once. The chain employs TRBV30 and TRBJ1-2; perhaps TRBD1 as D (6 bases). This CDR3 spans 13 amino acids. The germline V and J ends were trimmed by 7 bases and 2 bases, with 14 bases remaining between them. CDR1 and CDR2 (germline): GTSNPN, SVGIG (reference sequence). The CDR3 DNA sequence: TGTGCCTCCCGGGGGGGCAGAAACTATGGCTACACCTTC. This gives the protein CASRGGRNYGYTF.

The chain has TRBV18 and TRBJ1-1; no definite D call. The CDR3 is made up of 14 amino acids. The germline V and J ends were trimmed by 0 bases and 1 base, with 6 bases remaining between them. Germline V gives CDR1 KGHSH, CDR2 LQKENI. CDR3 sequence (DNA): TGTGCCAGCTCACCACCCCGGGGGAACACTGAAGCTTTCTTT. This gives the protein CASSPPRGNTEAFF.

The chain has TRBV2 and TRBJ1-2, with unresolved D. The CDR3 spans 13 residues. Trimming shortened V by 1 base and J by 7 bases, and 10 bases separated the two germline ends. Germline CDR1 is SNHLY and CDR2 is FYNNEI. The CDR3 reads CASSEEAASGYTF. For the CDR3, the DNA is TGTGCCAGCAGTGAAGAGGCAGCGAGTGGCTACACCTTC.